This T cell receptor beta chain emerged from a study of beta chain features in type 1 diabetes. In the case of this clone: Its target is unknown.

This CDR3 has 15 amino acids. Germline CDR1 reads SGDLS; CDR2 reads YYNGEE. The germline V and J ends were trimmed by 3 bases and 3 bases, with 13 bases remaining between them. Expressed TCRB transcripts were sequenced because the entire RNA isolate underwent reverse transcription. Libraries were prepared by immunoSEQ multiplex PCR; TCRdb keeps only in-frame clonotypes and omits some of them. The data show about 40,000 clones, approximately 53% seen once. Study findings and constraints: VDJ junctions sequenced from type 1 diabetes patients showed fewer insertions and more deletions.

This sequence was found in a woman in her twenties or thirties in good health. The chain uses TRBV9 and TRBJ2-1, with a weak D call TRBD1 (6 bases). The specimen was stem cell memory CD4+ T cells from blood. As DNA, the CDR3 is TGTGCCAGCAGCGAGAGACAGGCTAACTACAATGAGCAGTTCTTC. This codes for CASSERQANYNEQFF.